The 9 T cell receptor beta chains reported below all come from one sample, sequenced in a study of cytomegalovirus exposure and HLA in healthy donors. 13 Jbeta primers and 60 Vbeta primers were used for the PCR. TCRdb's table, derived via immunoSEQ multiplex PCR, lists solely in-frame clones and lacks some. The sample has fewer than 200,000 clones; about 75% are singletons. Material for sequencing was PBMCs. These receptors were taken from a female donor in good health and CMV-seronegative.

V and J are TRBV5-1 and TRBJ1-1; no reliable D call. Germline CDR1 reads SGHRS; CDR2 reads YFSETQ. The length of the CDR3 is 13 residues. The ends were cut back, 0 bases at V and 7 bases at J, with 10 bases in the middle. The CDR3 DNA is TGCGCCAGCAGCTTGGATCCCGCGGGTGAAGCTTTCTTT. It translates to CASSLDPAGEAFF.

This clone was picked up a small number of times. The chain uses TRBV7-3 and TRBJ2-2; 7 nucleotides align to TRBD1. Germline-derived CDR1 and CDR2 are SGHTA and FQGTGA. CDR3 length: 13 residues. V shed 5 bases, J shed 5 bases, and the junction held 2 bases outside the gene matches. The CDR3 spells CASSPTGTGELFF. In DNA form, the CDR3 reads TGTGCCAGCAGCCCGACAGGGACCGGGGAGCTGTTTTTT.

V and J are TRBV9 and TRBJ2-1, with D possibly TRBD2 on 5 matching bases. Germline CDR1 reads SGDLS; CDR2 reads YYNGEE. This CDR3 spans 15 amino acids. The V end was cut by 4 bases, the J end by 6 bases, with 17 bases between. CDR3 region: CASSPQRVGPNEQFF. The DNA of the CDR3 is TGTGCCAGCAGCCCGCAGAGGGTGGGCCCCAATGAGCAGTTCTTC.

CDR3 residues: CASSFAGNQPQHF. As DNA, the CDR3 is TGCGCCAGCAGCTTCGCAGGGAATCAGCCCCAGCATTTT. The chain links TRBV5-1 to TRBJ1-5; possible D gene TRBD1, 5 bases. V gave up 2 bases and J gave up 4 bases, with 7 bases separating them. This CDR3 region has 13 residues. Germline assignment: CDR1 SGHRS and CDR2 YFSETQ.

This rearrangement joins TRBV6-6 to TRBJ2-1; D perhaps matches TRBD1 (6 bases). Trimming removed 5 bases from V and 4 bases from J, with 15 bases in between. Germline CDR1 and CDR2: MNHNY and SVGAGI (reference sequence). The CDR3 runs to 15 residues. DNA for the CDR3: TGTGCCAGCAGTCATCCACAGGGCCAGTACAATGAGCAGTTCTTC. Translated: CASSHPQGQYNEQFF.

V gene TRBV9 combines with J gene TRBJ2-2; 13 nucleotides line up with TRBD2. J gave up 8 bases and V 2 bases, and 3 bases lay outside the gene matches. The CDR3 totals 15 residues. Germline V gives CDR1 SGDLS, CDR2 YYNGEE. CDR3 sequence (DNA): TGTGCCAGCAGCGTTAGGGGACTAGCGGGAGGGGAGCTGTTTTTT. Residues: CASSVRGLAGGELFF.

The chain recombines TRBV6-1 with TRBJ1-2; TRBD1 is a possible D gene (6 bases). Trimming pared 1 base from V and 7 bases from J, leaving 13 bases between. CDR3 length: 14 amino acids. The germline CDR1 and CDR2 sequences are MNHNS and SASEGT. DNA of the CDR3: TGTGCCAGCAGTGAAGTTGGGGGCTGGAGTGGCTACACCTTC. This translates into CASSEVGGWSGYTF.

The chain recombines TRBV5-1 with TRBJ1-1; the match to TRBD1 covers 8 bases. The CDR3 sequence is 14 residues long. J gave up 3 bases and V 5 bases, and 6 bases lay outside the gene matches. CDR1 and CDR2 (germline): SGHRS, YFSETQ. For the CDR3, the DNA is TGCGCCAGCAGGGCGGACAGGGAAGACACTGAAGCTTTCTTT. Residues: CASRADREDTEAFF. The complete variable domain, with remaining parts taken from reference TRBV5-1 and TRBJ1-1, reads KAGVTQTPRYLIKTRGQQVTLSCSPISGHRSVSWYQQTPGQGLQFLFEYFSETQRNKGNFPGRFSGRQFSNSRSEMNVSTLELGDSALYLCASRADREDTEAFFGQGTRLTVV.

This clone was found a few times. This sequence joins TRBV30 and TRBJ1-2; 8 bases agree with TRBD1. J lost 6 bases, V lost 0 bases, and 6 bases had no gene match. CDR3 length equals 14 residues. In germline, CDR1 is GTSNPN, CDR2 SVGIG (reference sequence). The CDR3: CAWSVRRQGNGYTF. DNA of the CDR3: TGTGCCTGGAGTGTACGGCGACAGGGGAATGGCTACACCTTC.